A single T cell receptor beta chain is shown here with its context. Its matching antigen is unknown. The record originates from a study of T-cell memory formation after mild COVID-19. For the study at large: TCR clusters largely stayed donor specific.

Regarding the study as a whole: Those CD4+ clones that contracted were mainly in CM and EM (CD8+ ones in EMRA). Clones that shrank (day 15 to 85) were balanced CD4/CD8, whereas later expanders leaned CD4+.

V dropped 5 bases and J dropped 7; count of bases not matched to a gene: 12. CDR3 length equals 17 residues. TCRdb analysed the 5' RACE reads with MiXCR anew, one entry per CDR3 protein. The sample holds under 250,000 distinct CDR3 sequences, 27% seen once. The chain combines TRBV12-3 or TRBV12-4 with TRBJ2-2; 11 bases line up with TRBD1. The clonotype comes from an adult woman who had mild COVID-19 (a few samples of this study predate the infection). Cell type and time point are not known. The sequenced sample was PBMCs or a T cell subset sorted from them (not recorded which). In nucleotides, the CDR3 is TGTGCCAGCAGTGACCGGGACAGGGGGTTTGTTAACGGGGAGCTGTTTTTT. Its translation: CASSDRDRGFVNGELFF.